This T cell receptor (beta chain) was identified during a study of identical twins. CDR3 length: 15 residues. V was pared by 7 bases and J by 1 base, with 15 bases between. Germline loops: CDR1 MNHNS, CDR2 SASEGT. This clonotype was counted at least ten times. The antigen remains undetermined. Overall study results and limits: Invariant T cells like MAIT and iNKT could partly confound the zero-insertion analyses. The authors drew conclusions from cross-sectional statistical analysis rather than following the same donors.

A template switching step contributed a universal primer site, while unique molecular identifiers were present in the cDNA. TCRdb reanalysed the 5' RACE reads using MiXCR and keeps one entry per CDR3 protein. The data contain around 280,000 distinct CDR3 sequences, less than 9% of them singletons. Another study also made use of these data, one on yellow fever vaccine responses in identical twins.

Material for sequencing was memory (CD45RO+) T cells sorted from blood. The V and J genes are TRBV6-1 and TRBJ2-3; unclear D gene. This receptor was obtained from a woman between 18 and 29 years old in good health. CDR3 sequence (DNA): TGTGCCAGCACCTCGAGTGGATGGGGCACAGATACGCAGTATTTT. It specifies CASTSSGWGTDTQYF.